This T cell receptor beta chain was sequenced in a study of shared clonotypes between healthy human individuals. Sequencing was performed with immunoSEQ multiplex PCR; in TCRdb, only in-frame clones are kept and a portion is missing. The sample shows fewer than 1.6 million clones, approximately 98.5% of them seen only once. This CDR3 is built from 14 residues. Trimming cost V 0 bases and J 9 bases; bases outside gene matches: 6. The V gene's germline CDR1 is SGHDT and CDR2 YYEEEE. Donors were healthy HIV-negative adults without recently reported acute infections or vaccinations. The specimen was naive CD4+ T cells sorted from blood. The subset here: CD45RA+ positively selected. This TCR derives from a man aged 25 to 45 in good health. The V and J genes are TRBV5-6 and TRBJ2-7; 10 bases line up with TRBD2. The CDR3 sequence is CASSLVLAGGGQYF. Here the CDR3 DNA reads TGTGCCAGCAGCTTGGTATTAGCGGGAGGCGGGCAGTACTTC.